This is a list of T cell receptor beta chains from one sample in a study of shared clonotypes between healthy human individuals. Only in-frame clones appear in the TCRdb table, and some are missing; sequencing was by immunoSEQ multiplex PCR. The table records under 1 million clones, 95% to 97% of them present only once. The sample comprised naive CD8+ T cells sorted from blood. These receptors were collected from a man aged 25-45 years in good health. Both conserved end residues are part of each CDR3. A D gene is named only where the DNA matches it firmly. Clone size is shown for a subset of rows, as once, few, many or a class of expanded clone.

abundance	d_gene	v_gene	j_gene	CDR3aa	CDR3nt
-	-	TRBV5-1	TRBJ2-1	CASSFVGNYNEQFF	TGCGCCAGCAGCTTTGTGGGAAACTACAATGAGCAGTTCTTC
once	-	TRBV29-1	TRBJ2-7	CSVVKPPYEQYF	TGCAGCGTTGTTAAGCCTCCCTACGAGCAGTACTTC
-	-	TRBV27	TRBJ2-3	CASSLSRPWEQYF	TGTGCCAGCAGTTTATCGAGGCCATGGGAGCAGTATTTT
-	-	TRBV7-8	TRBJ1-1	CASSLLFSRGRNTEAFF	TGTGCCAGCAGCTTATTATTCAGTCGGGGAAGGAACACTGAAGCTTTCTTT
-	-	TRBV29-1	TRBJ1-1	CSVVSGGTEAFF	TGCAGCGTTGTGTCGGGGGGCACTGAAGCTTTCTTT
-	-	TRBV7-9	TRBJ2-5	CASSKPTGQETQYF	TGTGCCAGCAGCAAACCGACGGGGCAAGAGACCCAGTACTTC
-	TRBD1	TRBV19	TRBJ2-7	CASSGTGGYEQYF	TGTGCCAGTAGTGGGACAGGGGGCTACGAGCAGTACTTC
once	-	TRBV5-5	TRBJ2-2	CASSLYHRGRKNTGELFF	TGTGCCAGCAGCCTGTATCATAGGGGACGGAAGAACACCGGGGAGCTGTTTTTT
once	-	TRBV4-1	TRBJ1-1	CASSQRIGGADTEAFF	TGCGCCAGCAGCCAAAGGATTGGGGGCGCGGACACTGAAGCTTTCTTT
-	-	TRBV19	TRBJ2-1	CASTRTAGTSYNEQFF	TGTGCCAGTACCCGGACGGCGGGAACCTCCTACAATGAGCAGTTCTTC
-	-	TRBV5-5	TRBJ2-2	CASSLLEGLNTGELFF	TGTGCCAGCAGCTTGTTGGAGGGCCTGAACACCGGGGAGCTGTTTTTT
-	-	TRBV15	TRBJ2-3	CATSRDDSVRLTDTQYF	TGTGCCACCAGCAGAGATGACAGCGTTCGCCTCACAGATACGCAGTATTTT
-	TRBD1	TRBV13	TRBJ1-1	CASSPGQGGFFTEAFF	TGTGCCAGCAGCCCGGGACAGGGTGGGTTTTTCACTGAAGCTTTCTTT
-	-	TRBV29-1	TRBJ1-2	CSVEDRDGYTF	TGCAGCGTCGAGGATAGGGATGGCTACACCTTC
-	-	TRBV7-2	TRBJ2-1	CASSLGLSAEQFF	TGTGCCAGCAGCTTAGGGCTCTCAGCTGAGCAGTTCTTC
-	-	TRBV15	TRBJ2-3	CATSRDSESTDTQYF	TGTGCCACCAGCAGAGATTCCGAGAGCACAGATACGCAGTATTTT
-	-	TRBV9	TRBJ2-2	CASSVGGSGELFF	TGTGCCAGCAGCGTAGGAGGGTCCGGGGAGCTGTTTTTT
-	-	TRBV29-1	TRBJ1-2	CSGVITGPTGYTF	TGCAGCGGAGTTATAACAGGCCCCACAGGCTACACCTTC
-	TRBD1	TRBV11-2	TRBJ2-7	CASSWTGASGYEQYF	TGTGCCAGCAGCTGGACAGGGGCGAGCGGCTACGAGCAGTACTTC
-	TRBD1	TRBV27	TRBJ2-7	CASSLTGGSYEQYF	TGTGCCAGCAGTTTAACAGGGGGCTCCTACGAGCAGTACTTC
-	-	TRBV7-6	TRBJ2-7	CASSSPRDGYEQYF	TGTGCCAGCAGCTCTCCCCGGGACGGCTACGAGCAGTACTTC
-	-	TRBV4-2	TRBJ2-7	CASSQDWEEQYF	TGTGCCAGCAGCCAAGATTGGGAAGAGCAGTACTTC
-	TRBD2	TRBV9	TRBJ2-2	CASSGLSREGRNTGELFF	TGTGCCAGCAGCGGGTTGTCGCGGGAGGGACGGAACACCGGGGAGCTGTTTTTT
-	TRBD1	TRBV27	TRBJ2-7	CASSPGTGIDEQYF	TGTGCCAGCAGTCCCGGGACAGGGATCGACGAGCAGTACTTC
once	-	TRBV7-8	TRBJ2-7	CASSSDPLHEQYF	TGTGCCAGCAGCTCAGACCCTCTCCACGAGCAGTACTTC
once	-	TRBV9	TRBJ2-3	CASRPLPATDTQYF	TGTGCCAGCAGACCGCTCCCCGCAACAGATACGCAGTATTTT
-	-	TRBV10-2	TRBJ2-1	CASSGQRKDGEQFF	TGCGCCAGCAGTGGACAGAGGAAGGACGGTGAGCAGTTCTTC
-	-	TRBV9	TRBJ2-7	CASSGGGVGYEQYF	TGTGCCAGCAGCGGTGGCGGAGTAGGATACGAGCAGTACTTC
-	-	TRBV7-6	TRBJ2-7	CASSLGESYEQYF	TGTGCCAGCAGCTTAGGGGAATCCTACGAGCAGTACTTC
-	TRBD2	TRBV7-9	TRBJ2-5	CASSASGSAETQYF	TGTGCCAGCAGCGCCAGCGGGAGTGCAGAGACCCAGTACTTC
-	-	TRBV30	TRBJ1-1	CAWSPVGTEAFF	TGTGCCTGGAGTCCTGTTGGCACTGAAGCTTTCTTT
-	TRBD2	TRBV29-1	TRBJ2-1	CSVDGTSEYNEQFF	TGCAGCGTTGATGGGACTAGCGAATACAATGAGCAGTTCTTC
-	-	TRBV19	TRBJ1-5	CASSTQVLSNQPQHF	TGTGCCAGTAGTACACAGGTGTTAAGCAATCAGCCCCAGCATTTT
-	TRBD2	TRBV9	TRBJ2-3	CASSSGGASSSTDTQYF	TGTGCCAGCAGCTCCGGGGGGGCTAGCAGTAGCACAGATACGCAGTATTTT
-	TRBD1	TRBV11-2	TRBJ1-5	CASSPETGNQPQHF	TGTGCCAGCAGCCCTGAGACAGGGAATCAGCCCCAGCATTTT
-	-	TRBV29-1	TRBJ1-2	CSVDVQGPNYGYTF	TGCAGCGTTGATGTCCAGGGACCTAACTATGGCTACACCTTC
-	TRBD2	TRBV9	TRBJ2-5	CASSVGGRHQETQYF	TGTGCCAGCAGCGTTGGCGGGAGACACCAAGAGACCCAGTACTTC
-	TRBD2	TRBV19	TRBJ2-7	CASSFASGRLYEQYF	TGTGCCAGTAGTTTCGCTAGCGGGAGGCTCTACGAGCAGTACTTC
once	-	TRBV19	TRBJ1-4	CASSIGVQGDEKLFF	TGTGCCAGTAGTATAGGGGTCCAGGGTGATGAAAAACTGTTTTTT
-	-	TRBV7-9	TRBJ1-2	CASSLEADYGYTF	TGTGCCAGCAGCTTAGAGGCGGACTATGGCTACACCTTC
-	-	TRBV7-9	TRBJ2-5	CASSSTLGETQYF	TGTGCCAGCAGCTCAACACTAGGCGAGACCCAGTACTTC
-	TRBD1	TRBV28	TRBJ1-2	CASSPLPRQGEYGYTF	TGTGCCAGCAGTCCTCTCCCACGACAGGGGGAATATGGCTACACCTTC
-	-	TRBV7-8	TRBJ2-1	CASSRSGSSYNEQFF	TGTGCCAGCAGCCGAAGCGGAAGCTCCTACAATGAGCAGTTCTTC
-	TRBD2	TRBV7-6	TRBJ2-1	CASSWYLRETYNEQFF	TGTGCCAGCAGCTGGTACTTGCGGGAGACTTACAATGAGCAGTTCTTC
-	-	TRBV29-1	TRBJ2-2	CSVAETGELFF	TGCAGCGTGGCAGAAACCGGGGAGCTGTTTTTT
-	-	TRBV4-1	TRBJ1-1	CASSQRTEVRNTEAFF	TGCGCCAGCAGCCAACGGACCGAAGTCAGGAACACTGAAGCTTTCTTT
-	-	TRBV9	TRBJ2-7	CASSQNGEQYF	TGTGCCAGCAGCCAGAATGGGGAGCAGTACTTC
-	-	TRBV6-1	TRBJ2-7	CASSGLGEEVTLSYEQYF	TGTGCCAGCAGTGGTCTTGGAGAGGAGGTGACATTGTCCTACGAGCAGTACTTC
-	TRBD1	TRBV5-5	TRBJ1-5	CASSPGQGHQPQHF	TGTGCCAGCAGCCCCGGACAGGGACATCAGCCCCAGCATTTT
-	TRBD2	TRBV19	TRBJ2-1	CASSSLAGMSYNEQFF	TGTGCCAGTAGTTCCCTAGCGGGGATGTCCTACAATGAGCAGTTCTTC
-	-	TRBV7-9	TRBJ1-2	CASSPDGRGYTF	TGTGCCAGCAGCCCGGACGGCAGAGGCTACACCTTC
-	-	TRBV19	TRBJ2-7	CASSIESRPYEQYF	TGTGCCAGTAGTATTGAATCCCGTCCCTACGAGCAGTACTTC
-	TRBD2	TRBV7-9	TRBJ2-1	CASRSSGSIHNEQFF	TGTGCCAGCAGGTCTAGCGGGAGTATCCACAATGAGCAGTTCTTC
-	TRBD1	TRBV10-1	TRBJ2-7	CATGGKETYEQYF	TGCGCCACAGGGGGAAAAGAAACCTACGAGCAGTACTTC
-	TRBD1	TRBV29-1	TRBJ2-1	CSVEGQGNYNEQFF	TGCAGCGTTGAAGGACAGGGTAACTACAATGAGCAGTTCTTC
-	TRBD2	TRBV28	TRBJ2-3	CASSLILAGVGTDTQYF	TGTGCCAGCAGTTTAATTCTAGCGGGAGTTGGCACAGATACGCAGTATTTT
-	-	TRBV18	TRBJ2-7	CASSPSSTSYEQYF	TGTGCCAGCTCACCCTCATCTACATCCTACGAGCAGTACTTC
-	-	TRBV5-5	TRBJ2-7	CASTMPALYEQYF	TGTGCCAGCACGATGCCTGCCCTATACGAGCAGTACTTC
-	TRBD2	TRBV6-5	TRBJ2-1	CASSYSVGGPYNEQFF	TGTGCCAGCAGTTACTCGGTGGGAGGGCCGTACAATGAGCAGTTCTTC
-	TRBD1	TRBV19	TRBJ1-1	CASSSGQVTEAFF	TGTGCCAGTAGTTCCGGACAGGTGACTGAAGCTTTCTTT